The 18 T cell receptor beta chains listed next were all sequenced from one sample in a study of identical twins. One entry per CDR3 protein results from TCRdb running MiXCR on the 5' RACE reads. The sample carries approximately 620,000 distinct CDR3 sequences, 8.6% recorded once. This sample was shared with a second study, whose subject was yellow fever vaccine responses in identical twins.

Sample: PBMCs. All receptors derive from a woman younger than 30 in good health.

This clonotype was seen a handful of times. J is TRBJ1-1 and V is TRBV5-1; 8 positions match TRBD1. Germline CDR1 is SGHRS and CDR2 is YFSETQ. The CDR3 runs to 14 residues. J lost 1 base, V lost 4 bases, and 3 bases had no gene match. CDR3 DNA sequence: TGCGCCAGCAGCACGGACAGGGAGAACACTGAAGCTTTCTTT. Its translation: CASSTDRENTEAFF.

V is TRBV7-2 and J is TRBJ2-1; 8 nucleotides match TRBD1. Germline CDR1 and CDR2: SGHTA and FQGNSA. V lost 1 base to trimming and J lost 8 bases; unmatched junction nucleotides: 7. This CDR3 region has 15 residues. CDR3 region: CASSLEAGGLDEQFF. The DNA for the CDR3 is TGTGCCAGCAGCTTAGAGGCAGGGGGCTTAGATGAGCAGTTCTTC.

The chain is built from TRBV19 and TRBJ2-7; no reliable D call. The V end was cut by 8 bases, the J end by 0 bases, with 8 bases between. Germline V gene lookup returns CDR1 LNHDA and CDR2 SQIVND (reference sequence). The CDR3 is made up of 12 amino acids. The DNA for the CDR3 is TGTGCCAGTGGGGTGAGCTCCTACGAGCAGTACTTC. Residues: CASGVSSYEQYF.

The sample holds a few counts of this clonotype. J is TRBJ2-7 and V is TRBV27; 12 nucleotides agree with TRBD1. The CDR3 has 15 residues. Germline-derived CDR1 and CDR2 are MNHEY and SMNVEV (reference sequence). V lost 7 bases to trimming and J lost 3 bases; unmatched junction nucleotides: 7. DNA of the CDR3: TGTGCCAGCAACTGGGGGACAGGGGGCGGCTACGAGCAGTACTTC. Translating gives CASNWGTGGGYEQYF.

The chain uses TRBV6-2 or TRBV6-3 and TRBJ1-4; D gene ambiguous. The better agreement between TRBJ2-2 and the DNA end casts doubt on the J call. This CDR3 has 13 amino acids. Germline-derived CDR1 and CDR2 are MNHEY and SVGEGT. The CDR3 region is CASSFYTTGELFF. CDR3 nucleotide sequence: TGTGCCAGCAGTTTCTACACGACAGGGGAGCTGTTTTTT.

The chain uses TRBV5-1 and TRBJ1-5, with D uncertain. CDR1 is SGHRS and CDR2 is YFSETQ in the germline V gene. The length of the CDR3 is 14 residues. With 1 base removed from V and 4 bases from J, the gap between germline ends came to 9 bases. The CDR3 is CASSLRQLNQPQHF. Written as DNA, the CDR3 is TGCGCCAGCAGCTTGCGGCAGCTAAATCAGCCCCAGCATTTT.

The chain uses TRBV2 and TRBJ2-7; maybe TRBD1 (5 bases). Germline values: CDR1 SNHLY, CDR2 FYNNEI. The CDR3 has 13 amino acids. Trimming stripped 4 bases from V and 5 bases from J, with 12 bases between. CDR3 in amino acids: CASSVQGSNEQYF. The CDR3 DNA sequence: TGTGCCAGCAGTGTGCAGGGATCGAACGAGCAGTACTTC. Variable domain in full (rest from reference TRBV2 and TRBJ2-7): EPEVTQTPSHQVTQMGQEVILRCVPISNHLYFYWYRQILGQKVEFLVSFYNNEISEKSEIFDDQFSVERPDGSNFTLKIRSTKLEDSAMYFCASSVQGSNEQYFGPGTRLTVT.

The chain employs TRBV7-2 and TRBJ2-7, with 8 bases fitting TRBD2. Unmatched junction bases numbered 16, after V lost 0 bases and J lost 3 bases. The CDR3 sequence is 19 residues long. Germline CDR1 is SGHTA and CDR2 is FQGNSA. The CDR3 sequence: CASSLAGEISGTQNYEQYF. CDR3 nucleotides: TGTGCCAGCAGCTTAGCGGGGGAAATTAGCGGGACACAAAACTACGAGCAGTACTTC.

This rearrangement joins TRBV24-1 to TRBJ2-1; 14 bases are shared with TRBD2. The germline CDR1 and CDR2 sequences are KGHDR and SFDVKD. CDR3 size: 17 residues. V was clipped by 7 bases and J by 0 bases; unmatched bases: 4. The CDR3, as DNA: TGTGCCACCAGGGGACTAGCGGGAGATAGCTCCTACAATGAGCAGTTCTTC. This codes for CATRGLAGDSSYNEQFF.

The CDR3 DNA reads as TGTGCCAGCAGTTTCGGACGGATCAGCTCCTACAATGAGCAGTTCTTC. This translates into CASSFGRISSYNEQFF. The chain uses TRBV6-5 and TRBJ2-1; no firm D call. The CDR3 length is 16 residues. V lost 4 bases to trimming and J lost 0 bases, with 13 bases between them. CDR1 is MNHEY, CDR2 SVGAGI, per germline.

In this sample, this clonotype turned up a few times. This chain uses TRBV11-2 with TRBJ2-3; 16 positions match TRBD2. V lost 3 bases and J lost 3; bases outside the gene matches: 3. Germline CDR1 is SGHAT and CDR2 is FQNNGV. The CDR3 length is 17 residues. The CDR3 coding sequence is TGTGCCAGCAGCTTGGGGACTAGCGGGGGGGTAACAGATACGCAGTATTTT. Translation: CASSLGTSGGVTDTQYF.

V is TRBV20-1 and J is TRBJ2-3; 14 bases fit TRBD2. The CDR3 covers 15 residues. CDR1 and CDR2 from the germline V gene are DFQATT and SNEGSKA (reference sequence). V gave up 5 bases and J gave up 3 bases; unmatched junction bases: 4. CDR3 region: CSAGGLAGETDTQYF. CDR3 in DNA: TGCAGTGCTGGGGGACTAGCGGGAGAGACAGATACGCAGTATTTT.

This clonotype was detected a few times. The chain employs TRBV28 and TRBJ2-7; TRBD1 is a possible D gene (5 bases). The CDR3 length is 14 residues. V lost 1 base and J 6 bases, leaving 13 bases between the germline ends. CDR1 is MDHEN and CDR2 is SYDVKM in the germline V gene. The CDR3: CASSLSRAQPEQYF. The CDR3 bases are TGTGCCAGCAGTTTATCCAGGGCACAACCCGAGCAGTACTTC.

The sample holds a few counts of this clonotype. As DNA, the CDR3 is TGTGCCAGCAGTTTAAATATGAAACAGCCCCAGCATTTT. It yields the protein CASSLNMKQPQHF. The chain uses TRBV12-3 or TRBV12-4 and TRBJ1-5; D gene uncertain. Trimming took off 2 bases at V and 7 bases at J, with 9 bases between the two ends. The CDR3 is 13 amino acids.

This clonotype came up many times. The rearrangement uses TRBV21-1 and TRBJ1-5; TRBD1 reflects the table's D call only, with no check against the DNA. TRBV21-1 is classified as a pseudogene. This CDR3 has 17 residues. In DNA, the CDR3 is TGTGCCAGCAGCAAAGGGTTTGACAGGGGAAAGGATCAGCCCCAGCATTTT. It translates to CASSKGFDRGKDQPQHF.

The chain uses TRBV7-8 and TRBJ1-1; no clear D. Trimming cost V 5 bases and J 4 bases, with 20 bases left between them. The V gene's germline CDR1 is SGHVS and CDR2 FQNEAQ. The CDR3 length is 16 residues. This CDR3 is CASSRRTAGASTEAFF. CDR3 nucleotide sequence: TGTGCCAGCAGCCGACGGACGGCGGGAGCGAGCACTGAAGCTTTCTTT. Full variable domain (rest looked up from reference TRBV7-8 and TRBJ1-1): GAGVSQSPRYKVAKRGQDVALRCDPISGHVSLFWYQQALGQGPEFLTYFQNEAQLDKSGLPSDRFFAERPEGSVSTLKIQRTQQEDSAVYLCASSRRTAGASTEAFFGQGTRLTVV.

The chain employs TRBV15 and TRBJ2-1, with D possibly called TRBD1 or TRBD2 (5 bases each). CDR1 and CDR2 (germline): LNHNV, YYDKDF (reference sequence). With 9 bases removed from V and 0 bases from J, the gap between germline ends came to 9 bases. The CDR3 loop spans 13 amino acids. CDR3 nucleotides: TGTGCCACAGGGGAGAGCTCCTACAATGAGCAGTTCTTC. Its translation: CATGESSYNEQFF.

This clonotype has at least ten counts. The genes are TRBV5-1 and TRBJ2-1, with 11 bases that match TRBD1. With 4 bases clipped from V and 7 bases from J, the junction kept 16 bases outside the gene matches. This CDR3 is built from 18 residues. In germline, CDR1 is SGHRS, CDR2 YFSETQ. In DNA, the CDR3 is TGCGCCAGCAGCCTTGGACAGGGGGCGTCAGGAAAGGAAAATGAGCAGTTCTTC. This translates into CASSLGQGASGKENEQFF.